This TCR beta chain was retrieved from a study of response to subunit inactivated influenza vaccine. This CDR3 is 15 amino acids long. Per the germline V gene, CDR1 is KGHSH and CDR2 is LQKENI. V gave up 2 bases and J gave up 2 bases, with 7 bases separating them. Each CDR3 protein is one row after TCRdb ran MiXCR on the RT-PCR reads. In the table there are about 540,000 distinct CDR3 sequences, 14% of which are singletons. This TCR came from a man in his fifties who received an inactivated influenza vaccine. Sequencing was performed on PBMCs from blood, taken approximately 13 days after vaccination. The V and J genes are TRBV18 and TRBJ2-6, with D uncertain. The CDR3 loop reads CASSPTTPGANVLTF. CDR3 in DNA: TGTGCCAGCTCACCAACAACCCCTGGGGCCAACGTCCTGACTTTC.